A selection of T cell receptor beta chains follows, all from one sample in a study of response to subunit inactivated influenza vaccine. One entry per CDR3 protein results from TCRdb running MiXCR on the RT-PCR reads. The data show hundreds of thousands of distinct CDR3 sequences, more than 15% seen once. The sample here was CD4+ T cells sorted from PBMCs, taken 23 months after vaccination. The receptors stem from a man in his fifties or sixties who received an inactivated influenza vaccine. Both conserved end residues are part of each CDR3. Fields, in order: V gene, clone size, CDR3 protein. Part of the rows lack a size; the others show once, few, many or a class for expanded clones.

>TRBV6-2/TRBV6-3|few
CASSFGYTEAFF
>TRBV20-1|-
CSARVGTSGAYEQFF
>TRBV9|few
CASSVAGATYNEQFF
>TRBV5-1|many
CASSLSPQDYNEQFF
>TRBV6-1|few
CASSGPGVGRGYTF
>TRBV9|-
CASSGGNLYEQYF
>TRBV2|few
CASSGQGVPYNSPLHF
>TRBV5-1|-
CASSNGDRGLDGYTF
>TRBV10-3|-
CAISESGTGGQPQHF
>TRBV4-1|few
CASSQGTVGYGYTF
>TRBV29-1|few
CSVGGQTYEQYF
>TRBV9|once
CASSARQGDTQYF
>TRBV5-1|-
CASSLDLRYGYTF
>TRBV11-2|-
CASSYTLGGQGLIYF
>TRBV3-1|-
CASSQGLAGIEQFF
>TRBV7-2|many
CASSSGTGNEKLFF
>TRBV12-3/TRBV12-4|many
CASSLTTGETQYF
>TRBV4-2|few
CASSQDHVGSYNEQFF
>TRBV21-1|-
CASSILAFGLYNEQFF
>TRBV9|-
CASSVEQGAQYF
>TRBV28|few
CASTAPYNEQFF
>TRBV20-1|-
CSATRPGTGQETQYF
>TRBV15|few
CATSRVKRGAPGTEAFF
>TRBV20-1|-
CSARDRLAGGASPPNEQFF
>TRBV27|once
CASSLRWSETQYF
>TRBV5-1|few
CASSWAPTSGIMETQYF
>TRBV20-1|few
CSGGRLAGRETQYF
>TRBV6-1|-
CASRTSGVAYNEQFF
>TRBV4-3|-
CASSQGPGTGDFGANVLTF
>TRBV7-8|many
CASSRRTSGGYNEQFF
>TRBV29-1|many
CSVEDRGVLNTEAFF
>TRBV10-3|-
CAISRLGINEQYF
>TRBV12-3/TRBV12-4|-
CASSIQGAVYEQYF
>TRBV5-1|few
CASSLALPGEDYEQYF
>TRBV7-7|few
CASSLAPDSYEQYF
>TRBV12-3/TRBV12-4|-
CASSPRTGGKGNEQFF
>TRBV4-2|-
CASSQDLAGGRIDTQYF
>TRBV4-1|few
CASSQETSNQPQHF
>TRBV10-3|-
CAIGGDRANTGELFF
>TRBV28|-
CATMPDARGNGYTF
>TRBV20-1|-
CSARVLLRTSGETDTQYF
>TRBV20-1|-
CSARPGTSGLADTQYF
>TRBV3-1|many
CASSSLAGEQFF
>TRBV6-5|few
CASSYRSGVPYNEQFF
>TRBV2|-
CASSEYTSFGYTF
>TRBV21-1|-
CASSKGLAGHTNEQFF
>TRBV30|-
CAWSVLATYEQYF
>TRBV7-2|-
CASSLSAGTGDTQYF